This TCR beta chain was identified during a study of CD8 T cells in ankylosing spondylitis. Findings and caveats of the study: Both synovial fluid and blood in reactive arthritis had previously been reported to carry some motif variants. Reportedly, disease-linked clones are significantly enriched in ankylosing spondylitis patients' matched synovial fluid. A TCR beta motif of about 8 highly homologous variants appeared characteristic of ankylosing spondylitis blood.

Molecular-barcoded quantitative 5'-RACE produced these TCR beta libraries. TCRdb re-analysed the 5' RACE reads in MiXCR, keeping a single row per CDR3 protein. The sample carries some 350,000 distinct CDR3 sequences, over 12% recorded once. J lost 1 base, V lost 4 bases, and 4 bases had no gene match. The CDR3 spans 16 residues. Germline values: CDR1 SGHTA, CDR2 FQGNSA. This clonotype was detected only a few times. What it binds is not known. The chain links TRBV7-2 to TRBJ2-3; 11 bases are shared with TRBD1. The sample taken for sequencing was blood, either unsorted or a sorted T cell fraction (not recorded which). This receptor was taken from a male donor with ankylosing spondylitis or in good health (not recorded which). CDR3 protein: CASSYGQGAGTDTQYF. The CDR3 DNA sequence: TGTGCCAGCAGCTACGGACAGGGGGCAGGCACAGATACGCAGTATTTT. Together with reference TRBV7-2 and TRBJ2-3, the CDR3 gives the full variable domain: GAGVSQSPSNKVTEKGKDVELRCDPISGHTALYWYRQSLGQGLEFLIYFQGNSAPDKSGLPSDRFSAERTGGSVSTLTIQRTQQEDSAVYLCASSYGQGAGTDTQYFGPGTRLTVL.